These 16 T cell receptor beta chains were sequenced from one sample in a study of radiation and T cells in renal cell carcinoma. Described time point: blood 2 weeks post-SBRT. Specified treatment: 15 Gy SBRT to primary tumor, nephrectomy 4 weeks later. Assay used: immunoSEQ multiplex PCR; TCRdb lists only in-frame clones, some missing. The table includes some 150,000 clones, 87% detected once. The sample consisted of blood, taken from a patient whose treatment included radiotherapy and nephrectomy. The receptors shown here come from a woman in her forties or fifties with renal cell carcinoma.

The CDR3 DNA reads as TGTGCCAGCAGTTACTCGACGCCAGATCAGTACGAGCAGTACTTC. This sequence encodes CASSYSTPDQYEQYF. The chain combines TRBV6-6 with TRBJ2-7; D not certain. The CDR3 sequence is 15 residues long. V was clipped by 0 bases and J by 4 bases, with 13 bases between them. From germline, CDR1 is MNHNY and CDR2 SVGAGI (reference sequence).

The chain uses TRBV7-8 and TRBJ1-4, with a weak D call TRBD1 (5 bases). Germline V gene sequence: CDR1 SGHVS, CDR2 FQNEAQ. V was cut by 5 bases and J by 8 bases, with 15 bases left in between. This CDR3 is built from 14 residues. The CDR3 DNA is TGTGCCAGCAGCGCCCCGGGGGTGCGCGAAAAACTGTTTTTT. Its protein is CASSAPGVREKLFF. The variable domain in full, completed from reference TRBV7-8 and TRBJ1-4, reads GAGVSQSPRYKVAKRGQDVALRCDPISGHVSLFWYQQALGQGPEFLTYFQNEAQLDKSGLPSDRFFAERPEGSVSTLKIQRTQQEDSAVYLCASSAPGVREKLFFGSGTQLSVL.

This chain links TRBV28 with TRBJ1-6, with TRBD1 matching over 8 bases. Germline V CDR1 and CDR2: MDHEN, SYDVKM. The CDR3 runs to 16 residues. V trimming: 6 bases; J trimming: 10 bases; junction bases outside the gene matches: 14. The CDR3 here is CASRITGGPRNSPLHF. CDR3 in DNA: TGTGCCAGCAGAATTACAGGGGGTCCGAGGAACTCACCCCTCCACTTT.

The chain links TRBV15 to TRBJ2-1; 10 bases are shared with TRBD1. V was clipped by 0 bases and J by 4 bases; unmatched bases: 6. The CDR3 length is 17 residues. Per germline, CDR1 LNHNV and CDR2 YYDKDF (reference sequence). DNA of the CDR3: TGTGCCACCAGCAGAGATAAGACAGGGGGCTTGTACAATGAGCAGTTCTTC. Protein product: CATSRDKTGGLYNEQFF.

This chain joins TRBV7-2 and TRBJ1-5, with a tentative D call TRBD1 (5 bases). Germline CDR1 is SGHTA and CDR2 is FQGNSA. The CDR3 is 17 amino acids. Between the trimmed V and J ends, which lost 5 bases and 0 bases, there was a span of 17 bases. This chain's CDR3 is CASSRQGGAGSNQPQHF. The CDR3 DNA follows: TGTGCCAGCAGCCGCCAAGGAGGGGCCGGTAGCAATCAGCCCCAGCATTTT.

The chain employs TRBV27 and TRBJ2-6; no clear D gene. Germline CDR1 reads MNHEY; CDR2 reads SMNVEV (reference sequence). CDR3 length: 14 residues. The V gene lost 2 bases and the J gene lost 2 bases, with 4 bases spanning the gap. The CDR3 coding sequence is TGTGCCAGCAGTTTAGGAGCTGGGGCCAACGTCCTGACTTTC. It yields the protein CASSLGAGANVLTF.

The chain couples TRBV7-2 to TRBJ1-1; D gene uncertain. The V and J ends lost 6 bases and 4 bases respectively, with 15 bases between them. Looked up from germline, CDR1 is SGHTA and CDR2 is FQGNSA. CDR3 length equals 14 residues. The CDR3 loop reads CASRPPESGTEAFF. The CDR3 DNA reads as TGTGCCAGCAGACCGCCCGAGTCGGGCACTGAAGCTTTCTTT.

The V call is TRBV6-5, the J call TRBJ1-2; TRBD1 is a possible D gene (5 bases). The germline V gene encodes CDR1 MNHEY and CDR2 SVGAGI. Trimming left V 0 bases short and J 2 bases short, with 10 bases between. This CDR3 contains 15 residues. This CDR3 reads CASSYSGRVNYGYTF. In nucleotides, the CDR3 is TGTGCCAGCAGTTACTCGGGCAGGGTAAACTATGGCTACACCTTC.

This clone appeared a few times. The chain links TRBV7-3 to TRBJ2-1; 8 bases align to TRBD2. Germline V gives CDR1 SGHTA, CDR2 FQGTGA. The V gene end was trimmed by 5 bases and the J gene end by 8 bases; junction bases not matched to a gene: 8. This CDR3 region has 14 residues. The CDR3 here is CASSHSGAWDEQFF. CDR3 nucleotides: TGTGCCAGCAGCCATAGCGGGGCCTGGGATGAGCAGTTCTTC. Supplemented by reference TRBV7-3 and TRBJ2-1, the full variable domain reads GAGVSQTPSNKVTEKGKYVELRCDPISGHTALYWYRQSLGQGPEFLIYFQGTGAADDSGLPNDRFFAVRPEGSVSTLKIQRTERGDSAVYLCASSHSGAWDEQFFGPGTRLTVL.

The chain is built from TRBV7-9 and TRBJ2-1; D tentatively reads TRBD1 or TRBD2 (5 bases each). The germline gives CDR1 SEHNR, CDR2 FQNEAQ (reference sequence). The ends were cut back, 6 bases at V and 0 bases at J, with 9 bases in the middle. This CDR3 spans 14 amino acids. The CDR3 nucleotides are TGTGCCAGCAGGTGGGGGAGCTCCTACAATGAGCAGTTCTTC. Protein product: CASRWGSSYNEQFF.

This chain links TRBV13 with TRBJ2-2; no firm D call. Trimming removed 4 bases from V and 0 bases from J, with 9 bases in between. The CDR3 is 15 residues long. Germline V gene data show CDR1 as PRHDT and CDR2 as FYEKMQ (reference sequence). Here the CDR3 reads CASSYGPPNTGELFF. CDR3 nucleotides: TGTGCCAGCAGCTACGGGCCACCGAACACCGGGGAGCTGTTTTTT.

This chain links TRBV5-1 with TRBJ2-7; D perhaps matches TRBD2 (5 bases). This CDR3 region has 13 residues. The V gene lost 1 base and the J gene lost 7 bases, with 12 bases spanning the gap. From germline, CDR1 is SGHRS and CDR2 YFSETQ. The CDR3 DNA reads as TGCGCCAGCAGCTTGCGGGGATCAATAGAGCAGTACTTC. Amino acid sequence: CASSLRGSIEQYF.

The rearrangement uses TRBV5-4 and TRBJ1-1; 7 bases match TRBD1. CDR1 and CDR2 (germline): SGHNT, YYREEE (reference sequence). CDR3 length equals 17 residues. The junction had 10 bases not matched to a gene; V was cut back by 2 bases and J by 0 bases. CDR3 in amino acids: CASSFEYHRGLNTEAFF. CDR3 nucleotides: TGTGCCAGCAGCTTTGAGTATCACAGGGGATTGAACACTGAAGCTTTCTTT. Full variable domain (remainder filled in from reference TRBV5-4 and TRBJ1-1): ETGVTQSPTHLIKTRGQQVTLRCSSQSGHNTVSWYQQALGQGPQFIFQYYREEENGRGNFPPRFSGLQFPNYSSELNVNALELDDSALYLCASSFEYHRGLNTEAFFGQGTRLTVV.

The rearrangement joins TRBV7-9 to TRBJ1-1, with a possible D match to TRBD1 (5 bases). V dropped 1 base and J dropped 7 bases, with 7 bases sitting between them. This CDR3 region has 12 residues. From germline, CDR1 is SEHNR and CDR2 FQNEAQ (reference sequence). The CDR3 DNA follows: TGTGCCAGCAGCTTAGGGGGGATTGAAGCTTTCTTT. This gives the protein CASSLGGIEAFF.

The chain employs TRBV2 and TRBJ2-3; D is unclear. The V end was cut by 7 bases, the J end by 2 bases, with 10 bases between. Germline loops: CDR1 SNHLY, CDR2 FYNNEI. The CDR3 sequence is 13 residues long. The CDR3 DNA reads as TGTGCCAGCAAAACCAGTATCACAGATACGCAGTATTTT. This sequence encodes CASKTSITDTQYF.

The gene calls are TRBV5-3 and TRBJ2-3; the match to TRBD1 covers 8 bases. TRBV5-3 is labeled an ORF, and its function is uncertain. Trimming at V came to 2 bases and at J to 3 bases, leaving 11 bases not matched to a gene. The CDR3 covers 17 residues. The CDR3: CARSLGPADRETDTQYF. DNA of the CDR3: TGTGCCAGAAGCTTAGGTCCTGCGGACAGGGAGACAGATACGCAGTATTTT.